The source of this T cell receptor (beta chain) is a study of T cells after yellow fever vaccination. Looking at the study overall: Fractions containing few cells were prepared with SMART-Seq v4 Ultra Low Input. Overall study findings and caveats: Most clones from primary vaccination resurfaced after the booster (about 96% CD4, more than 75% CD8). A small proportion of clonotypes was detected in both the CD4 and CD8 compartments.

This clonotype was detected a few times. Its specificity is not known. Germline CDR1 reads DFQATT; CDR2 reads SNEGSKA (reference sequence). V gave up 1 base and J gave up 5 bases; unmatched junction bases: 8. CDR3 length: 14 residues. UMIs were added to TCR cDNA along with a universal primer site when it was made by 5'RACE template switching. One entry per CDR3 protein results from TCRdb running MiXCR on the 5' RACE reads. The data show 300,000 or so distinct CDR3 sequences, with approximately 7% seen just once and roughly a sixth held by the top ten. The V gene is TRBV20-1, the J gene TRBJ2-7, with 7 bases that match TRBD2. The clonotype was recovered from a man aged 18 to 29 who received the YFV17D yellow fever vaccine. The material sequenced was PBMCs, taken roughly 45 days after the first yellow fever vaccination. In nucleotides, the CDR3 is TGCAGTGCTAGAGTAGGGGCGCGGGGGAACGAGCAGTACTTC. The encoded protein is CSARVGARGNEQYF.